This T cell receptor beta chain was sequenced in a study of T cell responses to AZD1222 COVID-19 vaccine. Overall study results and limits: Within unmutated variant regions lay the reported targets of nearly half of spike-specific TCRs.

This clone was seen ten or more times. The antigen remains undetermined. Some clones are missing from TCRdb's copy, which holds only in-frame ones; the method was immunoSEQ multiplex PCR. The table shows approximately 140,000 clones, with 80% to 95% occurring only once. CDR1 SEHNR and CDR2 FQNEAQ come from the germline V gene (reference sequence). The CDR3 loop spans 16 amino acids. The trim removed 5 bases at V and 3 bases at J, leaving 8 bases unmatched. This chain joins TRBV7-9 and TRBJ2-7, with 12 bases that match TRBD2. The source was peripheral blood, collected on day 0 of MenACWY control vaccination. The source is an adult in good health. CDR3 protein: CASSPSGGASRYEQYF. CDR3 DNA sequence: TGTGCCAGCAGCCCTAGCGGGGGGGCTTCTCGCTACGAGCAGTACTTC.